These 9 T cell receptor delta chains came from one sample sequenced in a study of gamma-delta T cells after stem cell transplantation. TCRdb re-processed the RT-PCR reads via CATT. The top ten hold under 50% of the sample, which has over a thousand delta-chain clones, about 2.4% seen once. Sequencing input: gamma-delta T cells. The receptor set was obtained from a human donor. It is not recorded whose cells these are; they may come from a transplant donor.

The J gene is TRDJ3, the V gene TRDV2, with 12 bases aligning to TRDD3. The V gene's germline CDR1 is GEAIGNYY and CDR2 EKD. Trimming took 3 bases from V and 0 from J; bases not matched to a gene: 8. This CDR3 is built from 20 residues. CDR3 in amino acids: CACDRVLGDTSSWDTRQMFF. As DNA, the CDR3 is TGTGCCTGTGACCGCGTACTGGGGGATACAAGCTCCTGGGACACCCGACAGATGTTTTTC.

This clone occurred a few times. This rearrangement joins TRDV2 to TRDJ3, with 10 bases fitting TRDD3. The V gene end was trimmed by 3 bases and the J gene end by 12 bases; junction bases not matched to a gene: 13. The germline gives CDR1 GEAIGNYY, CDR2 EKD. This CDR3 spans 17 amino acids. In DNA, the CDR3 is TGTGCCTGTGACCCGACGAACGGGGGGGATACGAACCGACAGATGTTTTTC. This sequence encodes CACDPTNGGDTNRQMFF.

Judged by abundance, this clone is large. The rearrangement joins TRDV2 to TRDJ1; 8 nucleotides align to TRDD3. The ends lost 5 bases at V and 0 bases at J; junction bases unmatched: 4. CDR1 and CDR2 from the germline V gene are GEAIGNYY and EKD. The CDR3 totals 14 residues. CDR3 coding DNA: TGTGCCTGTGTGCCACTGGGGGACACCGATAAACTCATCTTT. Residues: CACVPLGDTDKLIF.

In regard to this clone: TCRdb pairs this DNA with a much larger clone's protein that differs at residue 6, likely a read error; the protein shown was translated from the DNA. The chain carries TRDV2 and TRDJ1, with TRDD3 identical over 12 bases. The V and J ends lost 3 bases and 0 bases, in that order; junction bases with no gene match: 7. The CDR3 contains 17 residues. CDR1 is GEAIGNYY, CDR2 EKD, per germline. CDR3: CACDPPLGDTYTDKLIF. CDR3 bases: TGTGCCTGTGACCCGCCACTGGGGGATACTTACACCGATAAACTCATCTTT.

A remark on this clone: A read error is possible here, since a much larger clone lies one base away. Written as DNA, the CDR3 is TGTGCCCGTGATACTGGGGGACACCACTCCTGGGACACCCGACAGATGTTTTTC. Its translation is CARDTGGHHSWDTRQMFF. J is TRDJ3 and V is TRDV2; TRDD3 agrees at 9 bases. Germline lookup yields CDR1 GEAIGNYY and CDR2 EKD. The CDR3 loop spans 18 amino acids.

This clone occurred a few times. A far larger clone is only one base removed, so a read error is likely. At the DNA level, this CDR3 is encoded by other sequences in the same sample as well. This chain's CDR3 is CACEPVGDIDTDKLIF. The DNA of the CDR3 is TGTGCTTGTGAACCGGTGGGGGACATCGACACCGATAAACTCATCTTT. The rearrangement links TRDV2 to TRDJ1; 7 bases line up with TRDD3. Per the germline V gene, CDR1 is GEAIGNYY and CDR2 is EKD. This CDR3 is built from 16 residues.

Turning to this clone: The protein in TCRdb stems from a much larger clone and differs at residue 12 from this DNA's translation, likely a read error; here the protein is translated from the DNA. This rearrangement joins TRDV2 to TRDJ3, with TRDD3 matching 7 bases. CDR1 is GEAIGNYY and CDR2 is EKD in the germline V gene. The CDR3 totals 18 residues. CDR3 protein: CACDTAGGAAWGTRQMFF. The CDR3 coding sequence is TGTGCCTGTGACACCGCTGGGGGTGCAGCTTGGGGCACCCGACAGATGTTTTTC.

This clone was seen a handful of times. The chain couples TRDV2 to TRDJ1; 13 bases match TRDD3. Germline-derived CDR1 and CDR2 are GEAIGNYY and EKD. V gave up 3 bases and J gave up 0 bases; unmatched junction bases: 18. The CDR3 is 21 residues long. This CDR3 is CACDSVLGDTVTNKYTDKLIF. CDR3 nucleotides: TGTGCCTGTGACTCCGTACTGGGGGATACGGTAACCAACAAGTACACCGATAAACTCATCTTT.

Of note for this clone: This likely traces to a read error, being one base from a far larger clone. This specimen includes other DNA sequences encoding the same CDR3. The rearrangement links TRDV2 to TRDJ1, with D unclear. This CDR3 region has 15 residues. Germline values: CDR1 GEAIGNYY, CDR2 EKD. The CDR3 reads CACDTIIEQTDKLIF. CDR3 bases: TGTGCCTGTGACACCATTATCGAGCAGACCGATAAGCTCATCTTT.